A selection of T cell receptor beta chains follows, all from one sample in a study of blood T cells in healthy people across ages. MiXCR, run by TCRdb on the 5' RACE reads, gives a single entry per CDR3 protein. The sample yields 450,000 to 650,000 distinct CDR3 sequences, less than 25% seen once. The sample was also linked to a second study, of T cells of mothers and their children.

The sample comprised blood. These receptors were obtained from a boy under 18 in good health. Each CDR3 is given with its conserved first and last residue. The D gene is left open where the match is weak. Only part of the rows carry a size: once, few, many, or a class if the clone is expanded.

CDR3 protein | CDR3 DNA | J gene | clone size | V gene | D gene
CASNRQGAGNQPQHF | TGTGCCAGCAACAGACAGGGAGCTGGAAATCAGCCCCAGCATTTT | TRBJ1-5 | few | TRBV28 | TRBD1
CASSLLSGGAEQYF | TGCGCCAGCAGCTTGCTGAGCGGGGGGGCCGAGCAGTACTTC | TRBJ2-7 | NA | TRBV5-1 | TRBD2
CASSFRSQETQYF | TGTGCCAGCAGTTTTAGAAGTCAAGAGACCCAGTACTTC | TRBJ2-5 | few | TRBV28 | NA
CASSYLFRVAGELFF | TGTGCCAGCAGCTATCTCTTCAGGGTTGCCGGGGAGCTGTTTTTT | TRBJ2-2 | few | TRBV28 | NA
CASSEGGRGTDTQYF | TGTGCCAGCAGTGAAGGGGGGCGCGGAACAGATACGCAGTATTTT | TRBJ2-3 | NA | TRBV2 | NA
CASSFWTGFGEALF | TGTGCCAGCAGCTTCTGGACAGGGTTTGGTGAAGCTCTCTTT | TRBJ1-1 | few | TRBV13 | TRBD1
CASSSVTGGGYEQYF | TGTGCCAGCAGCTCGGTGACAGGGGGAGGCTACGAGCAGTACTTC | TRBJ2-7 | NA | TRBV7-2 | TRBD1
CASSSAGTLIRSAFF | TGTGCCAGCAGCTCCGCCGGGACCCTCATCCGTTCGGCTTTCTTT | TRBJ1-1 | few | TRBV28 | NA
CASSPLPRGRFHEQYF | TGTGCCAGCAGCCCCCTCCCCAGGGGGCGATTCCACGAGCAGTACTTC | TRBJ2-7 | few | TRBV7-6 | TRBD1
CSAIRGESGASNQPQHF | TGCAGTGCAATTAGGGGGGAGTCAGGGGCGAGCAATCAGCCCCAGCATTTT | TRBJ1-5 | few | TRBV20-1 | NA
CASSSSTGRAFF | TGTGCCAGCAGCTCGAGCACAGGTCGAGCTTTCTTT | TRBJ1-1 | NA | TRBV7-3 | NA
CASSFLDRGGLETQYF | TGCGCCAGCAGCTTCTTAGACCGGGGGGGCCTTGAGACCCAGTACTTC | TRBJ2-5 | NA | TRBV5-6 | TRBD2
CASSGASGRQTQYF | TGTGCCAGCAGTGGGGCTAGCGGGAGGCAGACCCAGTACTTC | TRBJ2-5 | few | TRBV2 | TRBD2
CASSSGTSTNEKLFF | TGTGCCAGCAGTTCGGGAACGTCAACTAATGAAAAACTGTTTTTT | TRBJ1-4 | few | TRBV2 | NA
CASRRTGTTEQFF | TGTGCCAGCAGACGAACAGGGACAACTGAGCAGTTCTTC | TRBJ2-1 | NA | TRBV27 | NA
CATSRPGGETQYF | TGTGCCACCAGCAGGCCGGGAGGCGAGACCCAGTACTTC | TRBJ2-5 | few | TRBV15 | TRBD2
CSVVGQEYEQYF | TGCAGCGTTGTTGGACAGGAATACGAGCAGTACTTC | TRBJ2-7 | few | TRBV29-1 | TRBD1
CASSREGTNYGYTF | TGTGCCAGCAGCCGAGAAGGTACTAACTATGGCTACACCTTC | TRBJ1-2 | NA | TRBV7-2 | NA
CASSRLASYEQYF | TGTGCCAGCAGCAGACTCGCCTCCTACGAGCAGTACTTC | TRBJ2-7 | NA | TRBV6-2/TRBV6-3 | NA
CASSSGVSTETQYF | TGTGCCAGCAGCTCGGGGGTGTCCACCGAGACCCAGTACTTC | TRBJ2-5 | NA | TRBV5-5 | NA
CAGSQEPSGEETQYF | TGCGCCGGCAGCCAAGAACCTAGCGGGGAAGAGACCCAGTACTTC | TRBJ2-5 | few | TRBV4-3 | TRBD2
CASSLWSSYNSPLHF | TGTGCCAGCAGTTTGTGGAGCTCCTATAATTCACCCCTCCACTTT | TRBJ1-6 | few | TRBV28 | NA
CASSVGQGVATNEKLFF | TGTGCCAGCAGTGTGGGGCAGGGCGTTGCAACTAATGAAAAACTGTTTTTT | TRBJ1-4 | few | TRBV25-1 | NA
CASSPVAGGPKDIQYF | TGTGCCAGCAGTCCGGTAGCGGGAGGGCCTAAAGACATTCAGTACTTC | TRBJ2-4 | few | TRBV6-6 | TRBD2
CASSPPPGTGGWNEQFF | TGTGCCAGCAGTCCCCCCCCCGGGACAGGGGGCTGGAATGAGCAGTTCTTC | TRBJ2-1 | NA | TRBV27 | TRBD1
CASSHVADTQYF | TGCGCCAGCAGCCACGTTGCAGATACGCAGTATTTT | TRBJ2-3 | once | TRBV4-1 | NA
CSASWGSTEAFF | TGCAGTGCTAGTTGGGGCTCCACTGAAGCTTTCTTT | TRBJ1-1 | NA | TRBV20-1 | NA
CASSLLGTSGSEQYF | TGTGCCAGCAGCTTATTGGGGACTAGCGGGAGCGAGCAGTACTTC | TRBJ2-7 | many | TRBV7-3 | TRBD2
CATYDRGRPEQYF | TGTGCCACCTACGACAGGGGGCGCCCCGAGCAGTACTTC | TRBJ2-7 | few | TRBV28 | TRBD1
CSAWGAGETLGTDTQYF | TGCAGTGCTTGGGGAGCGGGGGAGACCCTCGGCACAGATACGCAGTATTTT | TRBJ2-3 | NA | TRBV20-1 | TRBD2
CASRTGQADTGELFF | TGTGCCAGCAGGACGGGACAGGCGGACACCGGGGAGCTGTTTTTT | TRBJ2-2 | few | TRBV2 | TRBD1
CASSTHAQETQYF | TGTGCCAGCAGCACGCATGCCCAAGAGACCCAGTACTTC | TRBJ2-5 | NA | TRBV9 | NA
CASRTSRRHQETQYF | TGTGCCAGCAGGACATCGCGGAGGCACCAAGAGACCCAGTACTTC | TRBJ2-5 | NA | TRBV6-2/TRBV6-3 | NA